Shown below are 5 T cell receptor beta chains from a single sample sequenced in a study of blood T cell repertoires in COVID-19. The table came from immunoSEQ multiplex PCR; TCRdb's copy has only in-frame clones and leaves some out. The repertoire holds around 300,000 clones, with around 90% as singletons. The material sequenced was PBMCs or T cells enriched from blood (not recorded which). The receptor set was obtained from a woman aged 18-29 years with acute COVID-19.

This sequence joins TRBV9 and TRBJ2-1; D possibly corresponds to TRBD1 (5 bases). This CDR3 has 15 amino acids. V was trimmed by 0 bases and J by 6 bases, leaving 13 bases between them. The germline CDR1 and CDR2 sequences are SGDLS and YYNGEE. The DNA for the CDR3 is TGTGCCAGCAGCGTAGGAGAGGTAAGGGGCAATGAGCAGTTCTTC. Protein sequence: CASSVGEVRGNEQFF.

V is TRBV5-6 and J is TRBJ1-1; the D is unclear. CDR1 is SGHDT, CDR2 YYEEEE, per germline. The V gene lost 0 bases and the J gene lost 11 bases, with 8 bases spanning the gap. This CDR3 region has 11 residues. CDR3 sequence reads: CASSLAGMAFF. The CDR3 nucleotides read TGTGCCAGCAGCTTGGCGGGTATGGCTTTCTTT.

The V and J genes are TRBV18 and TRBJ2-3; no firm D call. Trimming took off 8 bases at V and 1 base at J, with 4 bases between the two ends. The CDR3 is made up of 11 amino acids. From germline, CDR1 is KGHSH and CDR2 LQKENI. The CDR3, as DNA: TGTGCCAGCCCTTGCACAGATACGCAGTATTTT. As protein: CASPCTDTQYF.

The genes are TRBV30 and TRBJ1-2; tentative D call: TRBD1 (5 bases). The V end lost 1 base, the J end lost 4 bases, and 7 bases lay between the germline ends. This CDR3 is 12 amino acids long. CDR1 and CDR2 from the germline V gene are GTSNPN and SVGIG (reference sequence). This chain's CDR3 is CAWSEGFYGYTF. CDR3 sequence (DNA): TGTGCCTGGAGTGAGGGGTTCTATGGCTACACCTTC.

This sequence joins TRBV7-9 and TRBJ1-4; TRBD1 matches 7 bases. This CDR3 contains 15 residues. The germline V gene encodes CDR1 SEHNR and CDR2 FQNEAQ (reference sequence). V was clipped by 5 bases and J by 11 bases; unmatched bases: 14. The CDR3 region is CASSPDRDSFEKLFF. DNA of the CDR3: TGTGCCAGCAGCCCGGACCGGGACAGCTTCGAGAAACTGTTTTTT.